This T cell receptor beta chain was obtained from a study of beta chain features in type 1 diabetes. Study results and limitations: Type 1 diabetes patients had moderately but significantly shorter TCRB CDR3s in all four CD4+ subsets.

Expressed TCRB transcripts got sequenced, as all isolated RNA was reverse transcribed. Data came from immunoSEQ multiplex PCR; TCRdb stores just in-frame clones and leaves some out. The top ten clones hold 0.45% to 0.55% of a sample with roughly 160,000 clones, about 8.1% of them seen once. This CDR3 is built from 16 residues. Trimming cost V 5 bases and J 0 bases, with 16 bases left between them. Germline CDR1 reads KGHSH; CDR2 reads LQKENI. This clone came up a few times. The antigen is undetermined. This chain uses TRBV18 with TRBJ1-1; weak D call: TRBD1 (6 bases). This clonotype was sampled from a woman between 18 and 29 years old with type 1 diabetes. The sequencing input was central memory CD4+ T cells from blood. CDR3 loop: CASSEGQKLMNTEAFF. In DNA form, the CDR3 reads TGTGCCAGCTCAGAAGGACAGAAGCTAATGAACACTGAAGCTTTCTTT.